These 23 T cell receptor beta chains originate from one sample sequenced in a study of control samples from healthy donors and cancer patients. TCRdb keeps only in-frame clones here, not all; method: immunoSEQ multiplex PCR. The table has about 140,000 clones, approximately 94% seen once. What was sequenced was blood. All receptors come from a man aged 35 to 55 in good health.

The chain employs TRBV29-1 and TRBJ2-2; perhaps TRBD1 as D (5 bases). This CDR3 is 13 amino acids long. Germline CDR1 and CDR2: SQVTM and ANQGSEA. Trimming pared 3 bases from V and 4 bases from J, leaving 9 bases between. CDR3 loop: CSVDDSFTGELFF. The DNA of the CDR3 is TGCAGCGTTGATGACAGTTTCACCGGGGAGCTGTTTTTT.

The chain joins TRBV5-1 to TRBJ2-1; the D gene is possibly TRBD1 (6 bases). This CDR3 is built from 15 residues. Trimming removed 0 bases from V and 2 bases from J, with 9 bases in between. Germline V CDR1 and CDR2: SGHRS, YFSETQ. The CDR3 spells CASSLGDTTYNEQFF. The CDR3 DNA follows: TGCGCCAGCAGCTTGGGGGACACCACCTACAATGAGCAGTTCTTC.

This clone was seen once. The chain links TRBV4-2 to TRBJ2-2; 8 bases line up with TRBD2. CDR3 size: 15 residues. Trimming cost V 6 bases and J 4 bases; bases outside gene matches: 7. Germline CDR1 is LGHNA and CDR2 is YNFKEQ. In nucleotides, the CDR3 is TGTGCCAGCAGTCGTAGCGGGGTGGGCACCGGGGAGCTGTTTTTT. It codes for CASSRSGVGTGELFF.

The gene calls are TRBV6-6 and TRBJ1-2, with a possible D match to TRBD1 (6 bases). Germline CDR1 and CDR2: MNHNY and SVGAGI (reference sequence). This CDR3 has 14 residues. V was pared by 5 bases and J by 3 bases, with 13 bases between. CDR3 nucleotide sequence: TGTGCCAGCAGTCCCCGCGGGGGGCACTATGGCTACACCTTC. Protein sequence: CASSPRGGHYGYTF.

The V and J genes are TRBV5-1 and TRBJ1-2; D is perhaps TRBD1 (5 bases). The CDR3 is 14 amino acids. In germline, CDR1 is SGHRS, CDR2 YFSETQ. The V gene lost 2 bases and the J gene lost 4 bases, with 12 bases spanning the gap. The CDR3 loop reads CASSLTGGGYGYTF. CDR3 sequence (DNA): TGCGCCAGCAGCTTAACCGGCGGGGGCTATGGCTACACCTTC.

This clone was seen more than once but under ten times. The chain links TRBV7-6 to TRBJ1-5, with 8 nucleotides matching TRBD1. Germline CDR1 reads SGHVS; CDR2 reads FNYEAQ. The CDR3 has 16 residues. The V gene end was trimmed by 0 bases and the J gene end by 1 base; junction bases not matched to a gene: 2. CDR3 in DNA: TGTGCCAGCAGCTTAGCGACAGGGGACAGCAATCAGCCCCAGCATTTT. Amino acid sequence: CASSLATGDSNQPQHF.

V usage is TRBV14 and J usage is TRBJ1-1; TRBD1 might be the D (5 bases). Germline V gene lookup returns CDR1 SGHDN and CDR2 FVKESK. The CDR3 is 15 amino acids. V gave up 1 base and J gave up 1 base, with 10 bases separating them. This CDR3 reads CASSQGYGGNTEAFF. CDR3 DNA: TGTGCCAGCAGCCAAGGATATGGGGGGAACACTGAAGCTTTCTTT.

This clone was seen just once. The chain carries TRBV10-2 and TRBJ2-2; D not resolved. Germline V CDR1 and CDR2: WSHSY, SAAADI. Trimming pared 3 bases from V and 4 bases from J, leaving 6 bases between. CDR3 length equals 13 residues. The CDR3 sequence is CASSDNPTGELFF. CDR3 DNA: TGCGCCAGCAGTGACAATCCCACCGGGGAGCTGTTTTTT.

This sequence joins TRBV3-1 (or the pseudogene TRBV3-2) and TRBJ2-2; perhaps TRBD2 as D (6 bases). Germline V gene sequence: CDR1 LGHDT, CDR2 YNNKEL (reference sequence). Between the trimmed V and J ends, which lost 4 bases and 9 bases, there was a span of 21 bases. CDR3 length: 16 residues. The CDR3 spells CASSPISGSVERELFF. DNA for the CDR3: TGTGCCAGCAGCCCCATATCCGGGAGCGTAGAACGGGAGCTGTTTTTT.

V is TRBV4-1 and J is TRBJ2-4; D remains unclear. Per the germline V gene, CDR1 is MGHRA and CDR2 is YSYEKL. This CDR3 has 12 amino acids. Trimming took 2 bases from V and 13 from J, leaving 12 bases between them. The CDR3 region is CASSQSGPPQYF. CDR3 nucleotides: TGCGCCAGCAGCCAATCCGGACCTCCACAGTACTTC.

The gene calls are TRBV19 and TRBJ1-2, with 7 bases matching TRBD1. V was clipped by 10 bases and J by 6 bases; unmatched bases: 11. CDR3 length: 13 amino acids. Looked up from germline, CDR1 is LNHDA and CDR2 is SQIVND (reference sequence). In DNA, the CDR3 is TGTGCCACAGCGGCTCAGGGGGATGATGGCTACACCTTC. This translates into CATAAQGDDGYTF.

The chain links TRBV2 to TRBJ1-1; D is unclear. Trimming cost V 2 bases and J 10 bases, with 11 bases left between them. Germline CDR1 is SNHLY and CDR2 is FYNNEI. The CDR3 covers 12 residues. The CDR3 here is CASSENLFGAFF. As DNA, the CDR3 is TGTGCCAGCAGTGAAAACCTATTCGGAGCTTTCTTT.

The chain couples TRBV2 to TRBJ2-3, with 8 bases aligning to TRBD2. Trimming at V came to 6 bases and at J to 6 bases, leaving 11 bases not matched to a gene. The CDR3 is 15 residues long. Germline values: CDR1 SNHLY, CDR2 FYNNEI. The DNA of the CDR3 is TGTGCCAGCAGCCCTGGGACTAGGGTGGTGGATACGCAGTATTTT. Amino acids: CASSPGTRVVDTQYF. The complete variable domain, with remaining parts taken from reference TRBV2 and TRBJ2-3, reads EPEVTQTPSHQVTQMGQEVILRCVPISNHLYFYWYRQILGQKVEFLVSFYNNEISEKSEIFDDQFSVERPDGSNFTLKIRSTKLEDSAMYFCASSPGTRVVDTQYFGPGTRLTVL.

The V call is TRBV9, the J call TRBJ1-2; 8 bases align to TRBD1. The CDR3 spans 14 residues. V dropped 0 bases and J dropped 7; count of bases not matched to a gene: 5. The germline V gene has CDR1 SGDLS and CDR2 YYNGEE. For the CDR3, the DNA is TGTGCCAGCAGCGTAGGGACAGGGTACGGTGGCTACACCTTC. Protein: CASSVGTGYGGYTF.

Here the CDR3 DNA reads TGTGCCAGCAGCTTATGGGACAGGGCTCAAGAGACCCAGTACTTC. Its protein product is CASSLWDRAQETQYF. This sequence joins TRBV7-2 and TRBJ2-5, with 9 nucleotides matching TRBD1. V lost 2 bases, J lost 2 bases, and 3 bases stayed unmatched. The germline CDR1 and CDR2 sequences are SGHTA and FQGNSA. This CDR3 has 15 amino acids.

CDR3 sequence reads: CATFRDRLSGNTIYF. The CDR3 bases are TGTGCCACCTTCCGGGACAGATTGTCTGGAAACACCATATATTTT. The V gene is TRBV6-5, the J gene TRBJ1-3; 7 nucleotides agree with TRBD1. Germline CDR1 is MNHEY and CDR2 is SVGAGI. CDR3 length: 15 residues. The V segment lost 10 bases and the J segment 1 base; nucleotides outside the gene matches: 10.

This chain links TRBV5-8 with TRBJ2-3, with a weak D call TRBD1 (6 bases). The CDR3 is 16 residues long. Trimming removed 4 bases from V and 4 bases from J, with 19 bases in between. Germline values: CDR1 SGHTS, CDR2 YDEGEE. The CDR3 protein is CASSLALTGRADTQYF. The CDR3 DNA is TGTGCCAGCAGCCTGGCTTTGACAGGTCGCGCAGATACGCAGTATTTT.

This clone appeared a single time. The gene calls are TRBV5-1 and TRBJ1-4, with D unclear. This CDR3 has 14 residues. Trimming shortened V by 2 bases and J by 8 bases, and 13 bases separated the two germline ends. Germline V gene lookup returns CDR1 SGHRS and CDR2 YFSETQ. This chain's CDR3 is CASSFGPGVEKLFF. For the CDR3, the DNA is TGCGCCAGCAGCTTTGGCCCCGGGGTCGAAAAACTGTTTTTT.

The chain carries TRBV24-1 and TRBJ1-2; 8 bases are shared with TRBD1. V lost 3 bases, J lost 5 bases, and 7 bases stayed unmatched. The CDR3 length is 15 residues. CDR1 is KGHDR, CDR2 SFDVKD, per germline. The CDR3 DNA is TGTGCCACCAGTGATCCGGCAGGGGGCCGGTATGGCTACACCTTC. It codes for CATSDPAGGRYGYTF.

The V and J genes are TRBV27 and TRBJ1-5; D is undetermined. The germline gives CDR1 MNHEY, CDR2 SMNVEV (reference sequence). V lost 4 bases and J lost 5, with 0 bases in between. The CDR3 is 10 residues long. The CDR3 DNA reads TGTGCCAGCAGTTATCAGCCCCAGCATTTT. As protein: CASSYQPQHF.

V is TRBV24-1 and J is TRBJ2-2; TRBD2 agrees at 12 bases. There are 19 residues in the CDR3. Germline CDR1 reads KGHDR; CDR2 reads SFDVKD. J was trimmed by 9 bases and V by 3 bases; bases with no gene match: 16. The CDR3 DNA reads TGTGCCACCAGTGATAAGTTACTCAGGACTAGCGGGGCGGGTCGGGAGCTGTTTTTT. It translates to CATSDKLLRTSGAGRELFF.

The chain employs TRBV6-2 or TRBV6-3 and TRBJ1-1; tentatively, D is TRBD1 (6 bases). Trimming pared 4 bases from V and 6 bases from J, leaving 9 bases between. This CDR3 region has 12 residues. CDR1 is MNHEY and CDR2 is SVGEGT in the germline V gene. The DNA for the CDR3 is TGTGCCAGCAGTTGGGGGGCCCCTGAAGCTTTCTTT. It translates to CASSWGAPEAFF.

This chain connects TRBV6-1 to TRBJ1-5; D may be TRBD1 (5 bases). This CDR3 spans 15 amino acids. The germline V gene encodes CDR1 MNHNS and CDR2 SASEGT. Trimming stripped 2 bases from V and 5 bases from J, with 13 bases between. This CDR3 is CASSESLGGDQPQHF. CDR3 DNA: TGTGCCAGCAGTGAATCCCTGGGGGGAGATCAGCCCCAGCATTTT.